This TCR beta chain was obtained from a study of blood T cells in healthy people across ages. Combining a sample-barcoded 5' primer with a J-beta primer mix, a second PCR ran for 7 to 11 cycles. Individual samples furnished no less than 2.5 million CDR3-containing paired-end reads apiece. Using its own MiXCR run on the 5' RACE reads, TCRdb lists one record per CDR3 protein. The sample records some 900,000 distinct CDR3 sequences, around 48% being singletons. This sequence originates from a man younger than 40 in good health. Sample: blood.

The CDR3 nucleotides read TGTGCCAGCAGGGGGGACAGGGCCACTGAAGCTTTCTTT. Translating it yields CASRGDRATEAFF. The rearrangement joins TRBV28 to TRBJ1-1; TRBD1 matches 9 bases. With 6 bases clipped from V and 4 bases from J, the junction kept 3 bases outside the gene matches. The germline V gene has CDR1 MDHEN and CDR2 SYDVKM. There are 13 residues in the CDR3. Complete variable domain (other parts from reference TRBV28 and TRBJ1-1): DVKVTQSSRYLVKRTGEKVFLECVQDMDHENMFWYRQDPGLGLRLIYFSYDVKMKEKGDIPEGYSVSREKKERFSLILESASTNQTSMYLCASRGDRATEAFFGQGTRLTVV.